Detailed here is one TCR beta chain. As yet, its antigen is unknown. Trimming pared 0 bases from V and 7 bases from J, leaving 11 bases between. CDR1 and CDR2 (germline): SGHRS, YFSETQ. The CDR3 sequence is 15 residues long. The source of the sample is a study of T cell responses to AZD1222 COVID-19 vaccine. Whole-study findings and limits: CD4 TCRs covered the whole spike, strongest at regions 160-218 and 743-854. With two AZD1222 doses given, Spike-specific TCR breadth and depth both rose. The donor cohort was predominantly white British with a female majority, and clonal diversity may have been underestimated.

The protocol was immunoSEQ multiplex PCR, while the TCRdb copy is restricted to in-frame clones and leaves out a portion. Of 95,000 to 150,000 clones listed, 75% to 90% are singletons. The clonotype originates from an adult in good health. This specimen consisted of peripheral blood, obtained on day 0 of MenACWY control vaccination. This chain connects TRBV5-1 to TRBJ1-6; a weak D match, TRBD1 (5 bases). CDR3 sequence reads: CASSLEGTSNSPLHF. In DNA, the CDR3 is TGCGCCAGCAGCTTGGAAGGGACTTCGAATTCACCCCTCCACTTT.